Each of the 8 T cell receptor beta chains below was sequenced from the same sample in a study of cytomegalovirus exposure and HLA in healthy donors. It was with 60 Vbeta and 13 Jbeta primers that the PCR ran. Clones were read by immunoSEQ multiplex PCR, and TCRdb kept only the in-frame ones, dropping some. Seen here are some 150,000 clones, less than 9.5% observed once, and the top ten hold approximately 2%. Sample: PBMCs. These receptors all stem from a male donor in good health and CMV-seronegative.

The CDR3 here is CASSVARDSNTEAFF. The CDR3 nucleotides are TGTGCCAGCAGCGTAGCTAGGGACTCGAACACTGAAGCTTTCTTT. This rearrangement joins TRBV9 to TRBJ1-1; D may be TRBD1 (5 bases). CDR1 SGDLS and CDR2 YYNGEE come from the germline V gene. The germline V and J ends were trimmed by 0 bases and 1 base, with 10 bases remaining between them. This CDR3 contains 15 residues.

This chain uses TRBV30 with TRBJ1-5; D ambiguous. Germline assignment: CDR1 GTSNPN and CDR2 SVGIG (reference sequence). The CDR3 totals 12 residues. Trimming shortened V by 3 bases and J by 2 bases, and 5 bases separated the two germline ends. CDR3 sequence: CAWSPGNQPQHF. The CDR3 DNA is TGTGCCTGGAGCCCGGGCAATCAGCCCCAGCATTTT.

V usage is TRBV7-9 and J usage is TRBJ2-2, with a possible D match to TRBD1 (6 bases). Looked up from germline, CDR1 is SEHNR and CDR2 is FQNEAQ (reference sequence). This CDR3 region has 16 residues. With 5 bases removed from V and 1 base from J, the gap between germline ends came to 14 bases. The CDR3 DNA sequence: TGTGCCAGCAGCCAAGAGGGGGAAAGGAACACCGGGGAGCTGTTTTTT. Amino acid sequence: CASSQEGERNTGELFF.

The chain is built from TRBV18 and TRBJ2-7; 12 bases map to TRBD1. The ends lost 3 bases at V and 3 bases at J; junction bases unmatched: 9. Germline CDR1 KGHSH, CDR2 LQKENI. The CDR3 has 17 amino acids. The CDR3, as DNA: TGTGCCAGCTCACCCAAGAGCGGGACAGGGGGCCTCTACGAGCAGTACTTC. Translation: CASSPKSGTGGLYEQYF.

This clone has a handful of counts. Different DNA sequences within this sample yield the same CDR3. The V gene is TRBV9, the J gene TRBJ2-3, with 8 bases matching TRBD2. CDR1 is SGDLS, CDR2 YYNGEE, per germline. Unmatched junction bases numbered 3, after V lost 0 bases and J lost 0 bases. This CDR3 spans 16 amino acids. The CDR3 DNA reads as TGTGCCAGCAGCGTAGGGGCGGGGGGAAGCACAGATACGCAGTATTTT. Amino acid sequence: CASSVGAGGSTDTQYF. The entire variable domain, with the rest obtained from reference TRBV9 and TRBJ2-3, is as follows: DSGVTQTPKHLITATGQRVTLRCSPRSGDLSVYWYQQSLDQGLQFLIQYYNGEERAKGNILERFSAQQFPDLHSELNLSSLELGDSALYFCASSVGAGGSTDTQYFGPGTRLTVL.

The rearrangement links TRBV28 to TRBJ1-2, with 9 positions matching TRBD1. CDR3 length equals 16 residues. Trimming took 5 bases from V and 4 from J; bases not matched to a gene: 11. Germline lookup yields CDR1 MDHEN and CDR2 SYDVKM. As DNA, the CDR3 is TGTGCCAGCAGTCTTGCGAACAGGGGGCAACGCTATGGCTACACCTTC. This encodes CASSLANRGQRYGYTF.

The CDR3 DNA follows: TGTGCCAGCTCCTCCTCGGGTAGCGGGAGAGGTTCAGATACGCAGTATTTT. Protein product: CASSSSGSGRGSDTQYF. The V gene is TRBV27, the J gene TRBJ2-3; TRBD2 agrees at 9 bases. There are 17 residues in the CDR3. Germline V gives CDR1 MNHEY, CDR2 SMNVEV (reference sequence). The J segment lost 4 bases and the V segment lost 8 bases, leaving 16 bases of the junction unmatched.

Points on this clone: One junction end does not reproduce the germline sequence, and a read error may be involved. The J gene is TRBJ2-1, the V gene TRBV9, with a possible D match to TRBD2 (6 bases). This CDR3 comprises 11 residues. Germline assignment: CDR1 SGDLS and CDR2 YYNGEE. The chain's CDR3 is CASSGGTEKFF. In DNA, the CDR3 is TGTGCCAGCAGCGGCGGGACTGAGAAGTTCTTC. Variable domain in full (rest from reference TRBV9 and TRBJ2-1): DSGVTQTPKHLITATGQRVTLRCSPRSGDLSVYWYQQSLDQGLQFLIQYYNGEERAKGNILERFSAQQFPDLHSELNLSSLELGDSALYFCASSGGTEKFFGPGTRLTVL.